This TCR beta chain emerged from a study of blood T cell repertoires in COVID-19. About the study: Acute and convalescent COVID-19 samples came from the United States, Italy and Spain.

Profiling relied on immunoSEQ multiplex PCR, and the TCRdb table lists in-frame clones only, not all of them. Among about 320,000 clones listed, 90% were seen once. Participants were aged about 18 to 89 years from about two dozen US areas. Germline CDR1 SGHNT, CDR2 YYREEE (reference sequence). The germline V and J ends were trimmed by 1 base and 6 bases, with 13 bases remaining between them. The CDR3 runs to 14 residues. The chain links TRBV5-4 to TRBJ1-1; possibly TRBD1 for D (6 bases). The sample was PBMCs or T cells enriched from blood (not recorded which). This sequence originates from a young woman who had been exposed to COVID-19. The CDR3 bases are TGTGCCAGCAGCTTGAGGGGGGGGCGAGCTGAAGCTTTCTTT. Amino acids: CASSLRGGRAEAFF.